A single TCR beta chain is shown here with its context. What this receptor recognizes is not known. No quality values exist for individual bases; no much larger clone is one base distant. Trimming takes 4 bases off V and 5 bases off J; junction bases not matched to a gene: 7. CDR1 SGHRS and CDR2 YFSETQ were looked up in the germline V gene. Taken from cysteine to phenylalanine, the CDR3 has 14 residues. Here the CDR3 DNA is all that survives: 42 bases in frame from base 1. In light of the paper, this sample's time point label describes: about 28 days (+/-7) after the second vaccine dose. The treatment or condition label, read with the paper, signifies: meningococcal conjugate vaccine given as trial control. Vaccinee samples came from UK trials COV001 and COV002, including a single-blind randomized controlled phase 2/3 trial of AZD1222 (ChAdOx1 nCoV-19) in healthy adults. Trial participant PBMC samples were collected at day 0 and day 28 after the second dose for TCRbeta chain sequencing.

The CDR3 regions of human TCRbeta chains were analyzed by immunosequencing. For the original study's pipeline: TCRs in the repertoires were compared against a reference library of SARS-CoV-2-specific TCRs that had been generated with the MIRA antigen-specificity platform. Breadth was defined as the fraction of unique TCRs that were SARS-CoV-2-associated, and depth was defined as the fraction of total T cells that were SARS-CoV-2-associated. Using the MIRA data, each spike-specific TCR was assigned both to the spike region to which the TCR was reactive and to a CD4 or CD8 class. Log10-transformed breadth and depth values were compared by one-way ANOVA with Sidak's multiple comparisons tests. TCRdb carries this immuneACCESS record with in-frame sequences only. Its versions omit some clonotypes, under half of them owing to an unresolved V gene in the studies checked, with the rest unexplained. V, J and clone size derive from that table, while D and trimming were established from the DNA sequence. The sample contains about 76,000 clones, about 83% of them found a single time. Clones ranked in the top ten supply roughly 29% of the sample.

This entry is derived from a study of T cell responses to AZD1222 COVID-19 vaccine (dated by TCRdb to about 2021). Context from the whole study: A total of just over 230 trial participants underwent TCR sequencing, of whom roughly 210 had received two doses of AZD1222 and some 26 had received two doses of the MenACWY control vaccine. Trial participants were enrolled into age subgroups of 18-55, 56-69 and 70-plus years, which contained about 160, 30 and 59 TCR-sequenced participants, respectively.

Broad study findings and their caveats: Only six AZD1222 recipients were SARS-CoV-2 seropositive at baseline, limiting conclusions about previously exposed vaccinees. After two AZD1222 doses, spike-specific TCR breadth and depth were significantly higher than at day 0 and than in MenACWY recipients. Nearly half of unique spike-specific TCRs reportedly recognized epitopes outside regions mutated in the B.1.351 and B.1.1.7 variants. The whole spike protein was spanned by vaccine-associated CD4 TCRs, and dominant responses were seen in regions 160-218 and 743-854. In the small 56-69-year group, the increase in depth fell short of significance, most likely because of low power. No day 14 peak-response samples were available, so repertoires were characterized only after the peak T cell response. Participants were mostly white British, with more females than males. The authors suggested clonal diversity may have been underestimated.

Here the sequenced sample was peripheral blood, taken 28 days after the second dose of the MenACWY control vaccine. The rearrangement combines TRBV5-1 with TRBJ2-3, with 7 bases aligning to TRBD2. This clonotype was sampled from an adult who received the MenACWY meningococcal vaccine as a control. CDR3 region: CASSPSGGRDTQYF. Here is the DNA: TGCGCCAGCAGCCCTAGCGGTGGGAGAGATACGCAGTATTTT.